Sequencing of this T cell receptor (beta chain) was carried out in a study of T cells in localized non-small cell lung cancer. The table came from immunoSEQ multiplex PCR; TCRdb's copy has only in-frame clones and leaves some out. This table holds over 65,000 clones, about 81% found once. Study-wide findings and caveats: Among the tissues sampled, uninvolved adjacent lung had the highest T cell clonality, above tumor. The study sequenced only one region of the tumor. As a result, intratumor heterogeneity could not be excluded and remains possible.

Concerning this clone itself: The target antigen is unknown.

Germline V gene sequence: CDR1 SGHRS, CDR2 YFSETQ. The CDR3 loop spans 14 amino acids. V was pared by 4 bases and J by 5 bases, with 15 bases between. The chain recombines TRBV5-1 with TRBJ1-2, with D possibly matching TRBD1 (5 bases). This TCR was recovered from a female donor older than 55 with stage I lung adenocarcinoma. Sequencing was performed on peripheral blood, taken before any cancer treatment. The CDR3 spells CASSAEGYRYGYTF. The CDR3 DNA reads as TGCGCCAGCAGCGCGGAGGGGTACCGGTATGGCTACACCTTC.